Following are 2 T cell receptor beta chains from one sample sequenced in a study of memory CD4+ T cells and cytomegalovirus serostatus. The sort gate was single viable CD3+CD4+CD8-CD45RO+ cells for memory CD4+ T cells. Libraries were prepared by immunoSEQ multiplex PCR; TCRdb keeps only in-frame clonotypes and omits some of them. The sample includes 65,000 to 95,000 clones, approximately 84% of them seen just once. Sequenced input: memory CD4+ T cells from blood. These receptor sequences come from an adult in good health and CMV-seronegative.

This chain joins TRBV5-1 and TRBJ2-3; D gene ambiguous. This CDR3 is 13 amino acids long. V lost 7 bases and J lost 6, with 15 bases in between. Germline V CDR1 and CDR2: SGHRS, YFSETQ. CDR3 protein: CASFSVLADTQYF. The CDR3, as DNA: TGCGCCAGCTTTTCGGTTCTGGCGGATACGCAGTATTTT.

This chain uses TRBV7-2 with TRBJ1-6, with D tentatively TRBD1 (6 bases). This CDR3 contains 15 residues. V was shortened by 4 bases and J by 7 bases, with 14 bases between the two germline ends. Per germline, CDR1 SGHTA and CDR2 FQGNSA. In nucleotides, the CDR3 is TGTGCCAGCAGCTCCCGACAGGCGAGAAATTCACCCCTCCACTTT. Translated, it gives CASSSRQARNSPLHF.